One T cell receptor beta chain is described in this entry. The clone's antigen remains unknown. It has no much larger one-base neighbor in the sample; base qualities were not kept. The data were taken from a study of blood T cell repertoires in COVID-19 (dated by TCRdb to 2020 to 2022). General notes on the study: Samples covering the acute and convalescent phases of COVID-19 were provided by collaborators in the United States, Italy and Spain. The prospective study material was composed of cDNA or gDNA derived from T cells, B-cell-depleted T cells, or PBMCs. Subjects who had been exposed to COVID-19, were actively infected with it, or had recovered from it provided the deeply sampled blood TCRbeta repertoires that made up the dataset. The repertoires were released in a freely available public database intended as a resource for research on the immune response to SARS-CoV-2. The samples were drawn from the first 160 participants of the ongoing ImmuneRACE study and from 1,200 or so subjects provided by 6 global collaborators. A de-identified subject ID, COVID-19 status, age in years and sex were almost always included in the sample metadata. Where HLA class I and class II types were available, the types were taken from metadata supplied by the sample provider, not from assay-based typing.

The immunoSEQ Assay, a bias-controlled multiplex PCR, was used to amplify TCRbeta CDR3 regions from genomic DNA. The original pipeline was this. Nucleated cell counts per sample were estimated from amplification of reference gene primers within the assay. Sequence reads were collapsed and filtered to measure the absolute abundance of every unique TCRbeta CDR3 rearrangement. Productive Simpson clonality was computed per sample as the square root of Simpson's diversity index over productive rearrangements. Held by TCRdb, this immuneACCESS table contains in-frame sequences only and omits some clones. Under half of the omission traces to an unresolved V gene where checked; the cause of the rest is unknown. From that table come the V and J calls and clone size; the DNA was used to work out D and trimming. The sample table shows over 60,000 clones, and around 90% are seen once. The top ten clones comprise about 1.3% of the sample.

What the work shows at the level of the full study, not this receptor alone: The quantity of clinical and demographic metadata differed by source and by participant and was supplied without curation.

Based on the germline V gene (reference sequence), the CDR1 and CDR2 sequences are LNHDA and SQIVND. V loses 6 bases of germline sequence and J loses 4 bases, and the interval between the two ends is 18 bases. The CDR3, from cysteine to phenylalanine, totals 15 residues. Only CDR3 DNA is held: 45 bases, read in frame from base 1. Collaborating institutions collected whole blood in K2EDTA tubes following their own protocols. For TCRbeta analysis, collaborator samples were shipped as frozen whole blood, as isolated PBMCs, or as DNA extracted from either sample type. Material for sequencing was peripheral blood. The chain couples TRBV19 to TRBJ1-2; the D gene is unclear. This TCR derives from a man between 60 and 75 years old with acute or convalescent COVID-19. The nucleotide sequence is given as TGTGCCAGTAGCCCCGTTTGGGGAGGGTTCTATGGCTACACCTTC. This sequence encodes CASSPVWGGFYGYTF.